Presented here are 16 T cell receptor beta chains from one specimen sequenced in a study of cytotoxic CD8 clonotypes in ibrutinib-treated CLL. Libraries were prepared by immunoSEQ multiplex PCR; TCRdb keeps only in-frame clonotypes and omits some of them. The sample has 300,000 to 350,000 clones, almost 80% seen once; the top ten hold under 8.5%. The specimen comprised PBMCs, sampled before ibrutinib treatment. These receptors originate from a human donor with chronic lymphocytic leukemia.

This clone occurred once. Written as DNA, the CDR3 is TGTGCCATCAGCAGCCAAGTAGCTGGAAACACCATATATTTT. This translates into CAISSQVAGNTIYF. The chain is built from TRBV10-3 and TRBJ1-3, with D unclear. V lost 6 bases and J 2 bases, leaving 11 bases between the germline ends. This CDR3 is built from 14 residues. In germline, CDR1 is ENHRY, CDR2 SYGVKD.

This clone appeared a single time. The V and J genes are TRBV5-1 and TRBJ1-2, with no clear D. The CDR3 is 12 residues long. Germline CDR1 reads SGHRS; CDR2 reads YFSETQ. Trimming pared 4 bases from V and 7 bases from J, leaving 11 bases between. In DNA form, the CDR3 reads TGCGCCAGCAGCGGGTCCTCTATTGGCTACACCTTC. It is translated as CASSGSSIGYTF.

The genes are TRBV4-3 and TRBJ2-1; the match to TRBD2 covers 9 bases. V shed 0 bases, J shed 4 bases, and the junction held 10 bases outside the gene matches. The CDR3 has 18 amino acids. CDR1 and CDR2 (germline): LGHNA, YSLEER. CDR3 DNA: TGCGCCAGCAGCCAAGACCCAATAGCGGGAGCGGAATACAATGAGCAGTTCTTC. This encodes CASSQDPIAGAEYNEQFF.

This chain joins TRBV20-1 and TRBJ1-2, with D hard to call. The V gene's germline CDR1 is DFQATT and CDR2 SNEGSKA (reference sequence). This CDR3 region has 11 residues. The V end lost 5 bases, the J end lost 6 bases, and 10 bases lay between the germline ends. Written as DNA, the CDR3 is TGCAGTGCTCCTTTGGATAATGGCTACACCTTC. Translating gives CSAPLDNGYTF.

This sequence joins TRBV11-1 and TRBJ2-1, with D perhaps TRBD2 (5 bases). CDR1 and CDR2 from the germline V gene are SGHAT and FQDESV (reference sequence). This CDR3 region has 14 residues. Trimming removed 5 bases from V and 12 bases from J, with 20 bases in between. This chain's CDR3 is CASSLAGGPAVQFF. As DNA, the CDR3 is TGTGCCAGCAGCCTGGCGGGTGGGCCCGCGGTGCAGTTCTTC.

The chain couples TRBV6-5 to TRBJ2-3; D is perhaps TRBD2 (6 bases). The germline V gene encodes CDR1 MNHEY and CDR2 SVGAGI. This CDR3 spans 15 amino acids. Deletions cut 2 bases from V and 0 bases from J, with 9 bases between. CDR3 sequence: CASSYGRGSTDTQYF. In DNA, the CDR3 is TGTGCCAGCAGTTACGGGCGGGGTAGCACAGATACGCAGTATTTT.

The CDR3 DNA is TGTGCCAGGGGGTCTAGGCCGAATGAGCAGTTCTTC. It codes for CARGSRPNEQFF. The chain has TRBV27 and TRBJ2-1, with unresolved D. Trimming took off 9 bases at V and 7 bases at J, with 13 bases between the two ends. The germline V gene encodes CDR1 MNHEY and CDR2 SMNVEV (reference sequence). This CDR3 is built from 12 residues.

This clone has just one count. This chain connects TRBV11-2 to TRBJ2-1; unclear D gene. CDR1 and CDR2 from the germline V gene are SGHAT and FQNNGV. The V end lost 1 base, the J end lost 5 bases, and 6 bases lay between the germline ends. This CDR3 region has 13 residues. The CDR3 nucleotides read TGTGCCAGCAGCTTAGGAGTTAACAATGAGCAGTTCTTC. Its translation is CASSLGVNNEQFF. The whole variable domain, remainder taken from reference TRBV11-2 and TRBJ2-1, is EAGVAQSPRYKIIEKRQSVAFWCNPISGHATLYWYQQILGQGPKLLIQFQNNGVVDDSQLPKDRFSAERLKGVDSTLKIQPAKLEDSAVYLCASSLGVNNEQFFGPGTRLTVL.

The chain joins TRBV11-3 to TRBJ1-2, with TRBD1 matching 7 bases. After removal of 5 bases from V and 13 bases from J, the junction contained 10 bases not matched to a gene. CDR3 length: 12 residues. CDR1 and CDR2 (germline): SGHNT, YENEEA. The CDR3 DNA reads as TGTGCCAGCAGCCACCGGGCAGGGGGACTCACCTTC. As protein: CASSHRAGGLTF.

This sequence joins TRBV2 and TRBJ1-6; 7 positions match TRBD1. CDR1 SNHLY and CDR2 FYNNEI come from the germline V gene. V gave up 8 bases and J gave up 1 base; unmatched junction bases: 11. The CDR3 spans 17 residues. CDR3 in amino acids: CASRIDRESSYNSPLHF. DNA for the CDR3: TGTGCCAGCCGGATAGACAGGGAATCGTCCTATAATTCACCCCTCCACTTT.

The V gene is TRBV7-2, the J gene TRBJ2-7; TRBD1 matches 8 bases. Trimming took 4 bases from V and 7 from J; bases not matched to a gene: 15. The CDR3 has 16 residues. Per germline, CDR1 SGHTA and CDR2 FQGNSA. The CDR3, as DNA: TGTGCCAGCAGCTCGCGACGGGACAGGCTTCCGGGTGAGCAGTACTTC. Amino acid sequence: CASSSRRDRLPGEQYF.

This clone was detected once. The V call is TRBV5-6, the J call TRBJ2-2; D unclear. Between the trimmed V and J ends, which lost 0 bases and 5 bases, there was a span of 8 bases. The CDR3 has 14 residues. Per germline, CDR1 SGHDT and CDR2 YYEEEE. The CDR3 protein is CASSLVFSTGELFF. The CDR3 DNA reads TGTGCCAGCAGCTTGGTCTTTTCGACCGGGGAGCTGTTTTTT.

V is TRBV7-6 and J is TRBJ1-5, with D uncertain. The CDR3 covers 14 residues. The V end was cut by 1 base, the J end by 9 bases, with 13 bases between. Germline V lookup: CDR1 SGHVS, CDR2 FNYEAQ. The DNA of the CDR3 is TGTGCCAGCAGCTTAGAGGCAGCATCTTGGCCCCAGCATTTT. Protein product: CASSLEAASWPQHF.

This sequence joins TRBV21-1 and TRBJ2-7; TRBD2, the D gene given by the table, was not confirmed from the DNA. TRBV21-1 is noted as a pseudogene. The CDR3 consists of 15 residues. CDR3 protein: CASSTLAGEPREQYF. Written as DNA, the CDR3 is TGTGCCAGCAGCACCCTAGCGGGAGAACCTCGCGAGCAGTACTTC.

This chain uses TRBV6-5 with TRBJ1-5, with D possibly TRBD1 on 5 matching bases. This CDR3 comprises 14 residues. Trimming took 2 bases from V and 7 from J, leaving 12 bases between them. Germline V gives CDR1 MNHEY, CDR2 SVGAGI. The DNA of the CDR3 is TGTGCCAGCAGTTACCAAGCAGGGAGGCAGCCCCAGCATTTT. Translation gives CASSYQAGRQPQHF.

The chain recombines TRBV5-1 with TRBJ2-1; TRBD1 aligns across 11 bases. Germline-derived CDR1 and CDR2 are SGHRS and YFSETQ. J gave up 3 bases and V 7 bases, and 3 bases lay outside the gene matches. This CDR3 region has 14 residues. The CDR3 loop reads CASYGTGGYNEQFF. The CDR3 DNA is TGCGCCAGCTACGGGACAGGGGGCTACAATGAGCAGTTCTTC.